The source of this T cell receptor beta chain is a study of blood T cell repertoires in COVID-19. Study-wide context: Some COVID-19 samples were acute and others convalescent; all came from the United States, Italy and Spain. T cells, B-cell-depleted T cells, or PBMCs supplied cDNA or gDNA.

Original analysis: Researchers report that nucleated cell counts were estimated from reference gene primer amplification. Generated by immunoSEQ multiplex PCR, the TCRdb table keeps only in-frame clones and is missing some. The D gene and trimming were derived from the DNA, and the V and J assignments and clone size from that table. The table has over 200,000 clones, around nine tenths seen once. Germline lookup yields CDR1 MDHEN and CDR2 SYDVKM. This CDR3 is 17 amino acids long. V was clipped by 3 bases and J by 4 bases; unmatched bases: 12. This chain joins TRBV28 and TRBJ2-7, with TRBD2 identical over 10 bases. Specimen: peripheral blood. This sequence was found in a man in his 60s who had recovered from COVID-19. Here the CDR3 DNA reads TGTGCCAGCAGTTTGGGTCTAGCGGGAGTCTCGGAATACGAGCAGTACTTC. This gives the protein CASSLGLAGVSEYEQYF.